One sample yielded the 32 T cell receptor beta chains listed below, sequenced in a study of blood T cell repertoires in COVID-19. TCRdb keeps only in-frame clones here, not all; method: immunoSEQ multiplex PCR. The data contain over 150,000 clones, 75% to 90% of them seen just once; the ten biggest clones take up less than 3%. The specimen was peripheral blood. Source of these receptors: a woman aged 55-75 years with acute or convalescent COVID-19.

The CDR3 DNA reads as TGTGCCAGCAGCTTAGCTGGCCTTCTGAACTATGGCTACACCTTC. Translating gives CASSLAGLLNYGYTF. The chain couples TRBV7-2 to TRBJ1-2; no clear D. The V gene lost 0 bases and the J gene lost 2 bases, with 10 bases spanning the gap. This CDR3 region has 15 residues. Per the germline V gene, CDR1 is SGHTA and CDR2 is FQGNSA.

The sample holds a few counts of this clone. The genes are TRBV20-1 and TRBJ1-4; 7 nucleotides agree with TRBD1. The CDR3 runs 14 residues. J lost 4 bases, V lost 3 bases, and 5 bases had no gene match. Germline V gene data show CDR1 as DFQATT and CDR2 as SNEGSKA (reference sequence). The CDR3 spells CSASPGQLNEKLFF. CDR3 coding DNA: TGCAGTGCTAGTCCGGGACAGCTTAATGAAAAACTGTTTTTT.

This chain links TRBV5-1 with TRBJ2-5, with TRBD1 matching 7 bases. Trimming removed 4 bases from V and 5 bases from J; junction bases left unmatched: 5. Germline-derived CDR1 and CDR2 are SGHRS and YFSETQ. There are 13 residues in the CDR3. Here the CDR3 DNA reads TGCGCCAGCAGCGACGACAGGGTTGAGACCCAGTACTTC. It encodes CASSDDRVETQYF.

This rearrangement joins TRBV6-5 to TRBJ1-2, with 7 bases aligning to TRBD1. The junction had 3 bases not matched to a gene; V was cut back by 5 bases and J by 0 bases. Looked up from germline, CDR1 is MNHEY and CDR2 is SVGAGI. CDR3 length equals 14 residues. The chain's CDR3 is CASSPDRANYGYTF. The CDR3 bases are TGTGCCAGCAGTCCTGACAGGGCTAACTATGGCTACACCTTC.

J is TRBJ2-2 and V is TRBV4-3; TRBD2 agrees at 13 bases. Germline values: CDR1 LGHNA, CDR2 YSLEER. Trimming cost V 0 bases and J 4 bases; bases outside gene matches: 8. This CDR3 spans 19 amino acids. CDR3 sequence reads: CASSQETSGGMGSTGELFF. The DNA of the CDR3 is TGCGCCAGCAGCCAAGAGACTAGCGGGGGGATGGGGTCCACCGGGGAGCTGTTTTTT.

The V call is TRBV11-2, the J call TRBJ2-2, with 8 nucleotides matching TRBD1. With V trimmed by 5 bases and J by 5 bases, 13 bases remained unmatched. CDR3 size: 17 residues. The germline gives CDR1 SGHAT, CDR2 FQNNGV. The DNA for the CDR3 is TGTGCCAGCAGCCCAGGGGGCCTAGGGACAGGAACCGGGGAGCTGTTTTTT. This encodes CASSPGGLGTGTGELFF.

The gene calls are TRBV3-1 (or the pseudogene TRBV3-2) and TRBJ2-3, with D possibly TRBD1 on 5 matching bases. Trimming removed 1 base from V and 2 bases from J, with 19 bases in between. Germline CDR1 LGHDT, CDR2 YNNKEL (reference sequence). The CDR3 has 18 residues. CDR3 coding DNA: TGTGCCAGCAGCCAAGGACCCCAGTTTGGGGCTGCCACAGATACGCAGTATTTT. Translation: CASSQGPQFGAATDTQYF.

The chain has TRBV19 and TRBJ2-2; D perhaps matches TRBD1 (5 bases). The CDR3 covers 14 residues. Germline loops: CDR1 LNHDA, CDR2 SQIVND (reference sequence). The ends were cut back, 5 bases at V and 7 bases at J, with 14 bases in the middle. The CDR3 loop is CASSEQVVSGELFF. CDR3 DNA: TGTGCCAGTAGTGAACAGGTGGTGAGCGGGGAGCTGTTTTTT.

This chain links TRBV28 with TRBJ1-2; D remains ambiguous. Per germline, CDR1 MDHEN and CDR2 SYDVKM. The CDR3 length is 13 residues. Trimming stripped 7 bases from V and 4 bases from J, with 13 bases between. In nucleotides, the CDR3 is TGTGCCAGCATTGCGGCGACCGTCTATGGCTACACCTTC. It specifies CASIAATVYGYTF.

This chain joins TRBV19 and TRBJ1-2, with TRBD1 matching over 10 bases. Unmatched junction bases numbered 6, after V lost 6 bases and J lost 5 bases. The CDR3 consists of 14 residues. CDR1 and CDR2 (germline): LNHDA, SQIVND (reference sequence). The CDR3 loop reads CASRGTGAVYGYTF. Written as DNA, the CDR3 is TGTGCCAGTAGAGGGACAGGGGCGGTGTATGGCTACACCTTC.

This chain joins TRBV11-2 and TRBJ2-4, with 10 nucleotides matching TRBD1. The CDR3 covers 16 residues. V lost 4 bases and J lost 1; bases outside the gene matches: 4. The V gene's germline CDR1 is SGHAT and CDR2 FQNNGV. In nucleotides, the CDR3 is TGTGCCAGCAGCTGGACAGGGGGGAGTGCCAAAAACATTCAGTACTTC. It is translated as CASSWTGGSAKNIQYF.

This chain joins TRBV29-1 and TRBJ1-2; TRBD1 is a possible D gene (5 bases). V was pared by 7 bases and J by 0 bases, with 15 bases between. The CDR3 consists of 14 residues. CDR1 and CDR2 from the germline V gene are SQVTM and ANQGSEA. The CDR3 is CSGPGGPSNYGYTF. CDR3 bases: TGCAGCGGACCCGGGGGACCATCTAACTATGGCTACACCTTC. The complete variable domain, with remaining parts taken from reference TRBV29-1 and TRBJ1-2, reads SAVISQKPSRDICQRGTSLTIQCQVDSQVTMMFWYRQQPGQSLTLIATANQGSEATYESGFVIDKFPISRPNLTFSTLTVSNMSPEDSSIYLCSGPGGPSNYGYTFGSGTRLTVV.

The CDR3: CASSLTSGGLTDTQYF. The CDR3 DNA is TGTGCCAGCAGCTTGACTAGCGGGGGTCTCACAGATACGCAGTATTTT. V usage is TRBV5-4 and J usage is TRBJ2-3; 11 nucleotides align to TRBD2. The germline V gene encodes CDR1 SGHNT and CDR2 YYREEE (reference sequence). J lost 2 bases, V lost 1 base, and 3 bases had no gene match. CDR3 length: 16 amino acids.

With respect to this clone: Other DNA sequences of this sample code for an identical CDR3. The chain recombines TRBV5-4 with TRBJ1-6; TRBD1 aligns across 7 bases. CDR1 and CDR2 (germline): SGHNT, YYREEE (reference sequence). The CDR3 sequence is 14 residues long. Trimming took 0 bases from V and 6 from J; bases not matched to a gene: 0. This CDR3 reads CASSLGQGNSPLHF. The CDR3, as DNA: TGTGCCAGCAGCTTGGGACAGGGTAATTCACCCCTCCACTTT.

The chain links TRBV14 to TRBJ2-1; 8 nucleotides match TRBD1. This CDR3 is built from 15 residues. J was trimmed by 5 bases and V by 4 bases; bases with no gene match: 7. Germline V gene data show CDR1 as SGHDN and CDR2 as FVKESK. The CDR3 nucleotides read TGTGCCAGCAGCCCTCTCCAGGGGGCTAACAATGAGCAGTTCTTC. Translation gives CASSPLQGANNEQFF.

This clone appeared a few times. This sequence joins TRBV5-1 and TRBJ1-1; perhaps TRBD1 as D (5 bases). This CDR3 has 14 residues. Germline V gene sequence: CDR1 SGHRS, CDR2 YFSETQ. Trimming pared 0 bases from V and 5 bases from J, leaving 11 bases between. Here the CDR3 reads CASSLDRSRTEAFF. CDR3 coding DNA: TGCGCCAGCAGCTTGGACAGGAGTAGAACTGAAGCTTTCTTT.

This clone was detected only once. CDR3 residues: CASSLKRNLETQYF. The DNA for the CDR3 is TGTGCCAGCAGCTTAAAGCGGAACCTAGAGACCCAGTACTTC. The chain combines TRBV7-2 with TRBJ2-5, with D possibly being TRBD2 (5 bases). CDR1 is SGHTA, CDR2 FQGNSA, per germline. Trimming cost V 2 bases and J 4 bases, with 11 bases left between them. CDR3 size: 14 residues.

J is TRBJ1-2 and V is TRBV6-5; D may be TRBD1 (6 bases). The CDR3 is made up of 15 amino acids. Germline CDR1 and CDR2: MNHEY and SVGAGI. The V and J ends lost 4 bases and 1 base respectively, with 13 bases between them. DNA for the CDR3: TGTGCCAGCAGTTCTCCACAGGGTTTTAACTATGGCTACACCTTC. This gives the protein CASSSPQGFNYGYTF.

The chain has TRBV7-2 and TRBJ1-4, with a weak D call TRBD1 (6 bases). CDR1 SGHTA and CDR2 FQGNSA come from the germline V gene. V was pared by 5 bases and J by 10 bases, with 14 bases between. CDR3 length equals 13 residues. CDR3 sequence (DNA): TGTGCCAGCAGCAACTGGGACACCGGAAAACTGTTTTTT. Translation: CASSNWDTGKLFF.

The V gene is TRBV10-3, the J gene TRBJ1-1, with 8 bases matching TRBD1. V gave up 1 base and J gave up 4 bases; unmatched junction bases: 8. Germline V gives CDR1 ENHRY, CDR2 SYGVKD. The CDR3 has 16 amino acids. CDR3 protein: CAISEFPGQGLTEAFF. CDR3 DNA: TGTGCCATCAGTGAGTTCCCCGGACAGGGCCTCACTGAAGCTTTCTTT.

The chain is built from TRBV30 and TRBJ1-1, with a possible D match to TRBD1 (6 bases). This CDR3 is built from 12 residues. V was pared by 7 bases and J by 0 bases, with 9 bases between. Germline V CDR1 and CDR2: GTSNPN, SVGIG (reference sequence). CDR3 sequence: CASRGLNTEAFF. The CDR3 DNA reads TGTGCCTCTAGGGGGTTGAACACTGAAGCTTTCTTT.

This clone was recorded only once. The chain has TRBV27 and TRBJ2-1; 10 bases line up with TRBD2. CDR1 is MNHEY, CDR2 SMNVEV, per germline (reference sequence). This CDR3 comprises 16 residues. V lost 3 bases, J lost 5 bases, and 7 bases stayed unmatched. CDR3 sequence reads: CASSLWYSGGDNEQFF. The CDR3 DNA reads TGTGCCAGCAGTTTGTGGTACAGCGGGGGGGACAATGAGCAGTTCTTC.

This rearrangement joins TRBV19 to TRBJ1-2, with TRBD1 matching 9 bases. V trimming: 7 bases; J trimming: 6 bases; junction bases outside the gene matches: 6. The germline CDR1 and CDR2 sequences are LNHDA and SQIVND (reference sequence). The CDR3 is 13 residues long. The CDR3 region has the DNA TGTGCCAGTAAGGACAGGGGACTTCATGGCTACACCTTC. This sequence encodes CASKDRGLHGYTF.

This clone has only one observation. The chain uses TRBV19 and TRBJ2-2; D is possibly TRBD2 (6 bases). V lost 8 bases, J lost 7 bases, and 17 bases lay in between. The germline V gene encodes CDR1 LNHDA and CDR2 SQIVND (reference sequence). The CDR3 is made up of 14 amino acids. The CDR3 DNA sequence: TGTGCCAGTTCTTACGGGACTCTTGGCGGGGAGCTGTTTTTT. This encodes CASSYGTLGGELFF.

This CDR3 is CASSSRLAQGHGYTF. The CDR3 nucleotides are TGTGCCAGCAGCTCACGTTTAGCACAGGGACATGGCTACACCTTC. V is TRBV7-2 and J is TRBJ1-2; D is possibly TRBD1 (6 bases). The CDR3 has 15 residues. V lost 4 bases and J 6 bases, leaving 18 bases between the germline ends. Germline CDR1 reads SGHTA; CDR2 reads FQGNSA.

The chain combines TRBV27 with TRBJ1-4; 9 bases are shared with TRBD1. Trimming removed 4 bases from V and 5 bases from J; junction bases left unmatched: 5. This CDR3 is 15 amino acids long. Germline V gene data show CDR1 as MNHEY and CDR2 as SMNVEV (reference sequence). As DNA, the CDR3 is TGTGCCAGCAGTTCTCGGACAGGGGAAAATGAAAAACTGTTTTTT. Amino acids: CASSSRTGENEKLFF.

The V gene is TRBV7-9, the J gene TRBJ1-6, with D perhaps matching TRBD1 (5 bases). Germline CDR1 reads SEHNR; CDR2 reads FQNEAQ (reference sequence). The V end was cut by 3 bases, the J end by 6 bases, with 15 bases between. The CDR3 covers 16 residues. The CDR3 region is CASSLGGGLPNSPLHF. In DNA, the CDR3 is TGTGCCAGCAGCTTGGGGGGAGGACTGCCTAATTCACCCCTCCACTTT. Variable domain in full (rest from reference TRBV7-9 and TRBJ1-6): DTGVSQNPRHKITKRGQNVTFRCDPISEHNRLYWYRQTLGQGPEFLTYFQNEAQLEKSRLLSDRFSAERPKGSFSTLEIQRTEQGDSAMYLCASSLGGGLPNSPLHFGNGTRLTVT.

This clone occurred once. The chain couples TRBV6-5 to TRBJ1-4; 11 nucleotides agree with TRBD1. V lost 3 bases and J lost 8; bases outside the gene matches: 8. The CDR3 consists of 16 residues. The V gene's germline CDR1 is MNHEY and CDR2 SVGAGI. CDR3 amino acids: CASSYGNRDRGEKLFF. CDR3 nucleotides: TGTGCCAGCAGTTATGGGAACCGGGACAGGGGGGAAAAACTGTTTTTT.

This chain uses TRBV7-6 with TRBJ2-3; 8 bases are a match to TRBD1. The CDR3 length is 15 residues. V trimming: 5 bases; J trimming: 0 bases; junction bases outside the gene matches: 4. Germline CDR1 reads SGHVS; CDR2 reads FNYEAQ. The chain's CDR3 is CASSLNRGSTDTQYF. CDR3 nucleotides: TGTGCCAGCAGCCTAAACAGGGGGAGCACAGATACGCAGTATTTT. The entire variable domain, with the rest obtained from reference TRBV7-6 and TRBJ2-3, is as follows: GAGVSQSPRYKVTKRGQDVALRCDPISGHVSLYWYRQALGQGPEFLTYFNYEAQQDKSGLPNDRFSAERPEGSISTLTIQRTEQRDSAMYRCASSLNRGSTDTQYFGPGTRLTVL.

This clone has a single count. For the CDR3, the DNA is TGTGCCAGCAGTTACTCGAGCGGCGGCTACGAGCAGTACTTC. Its translation is CASSYSSGGYEQYF. The J gene is TRBJ2-7, the V gene TRBV6-5, with D perhaps matching TRBD2 (5 bases). Germline V gene lookup returns CDR1 MNHEY and CDR2 SVGAGI. The CDR3 length is 14 residues. V was trimmed by 0 bases and J by 3 bases, leaving 9 bases between them.

The rearrangement joins TRBV3-1 (or the pseudogene TRBV3-2) to TRBJ2-5; possible D gene TRBD1, 6 bases. CDR1 is LGHDT and CDR2 is YNNKEL in the germline V gene (reference sequence). V lost 6 bases and J lost 3, with 8 bases in between. This CDR3 spans 12 amino acids. CDR3 amino acids: CASRDREETQYF. Written as DNA, the CDR3 is TGTGCCAGCAGGGACAGAGAAGAGACCCAGTACTTC.

The rearrangement joins TRBV6-2 or TRBV6-3 to TRBJ2-1; 7 bases are a match to TRBD2. Germline V gene lookup returns CDR1 MNHEY and CDR2 SVGEGT. Trimming at V came to 5 bases and at J to 5 bases, leaving 9 bases not matched to a gene. The CDR3 covers 15 residues. This CDR3 is CASSPRDYTHNEQFF. Here the CDR3 DNA reads TGTGCCAGCAGTCCCCGGGACTATACGCACAATGAGCAGTTCTTC.